Listed below are T cell receptor beta chains from one sample, sequenced in a study of T cells in Graves' hyperthyroidism and ophthalmopathy. MiXCR, run by TCRdb on the multiplex PCR reads, gives a single entry per CDR3 protein. The profile shows roughly 630,000 distinct CDR3 sequences, around 14% of them singletons. Sequencing input: blood. The receptors were gathered from a woman aged 30 to 39 with Graves' hyperthyroidism. CDR3s include the opening cysteine and the closing phenylalanine or tryptophan. D genes are given only for firm matches. The listing skips clone size in some rows; elsewhere it reads once, few, many or a size class.

TRBV28,.,many,15,TRBJ1-6,CASSLRPGLNSPLHF,TGTGCCAGCAGTTTACGGCCGGGCCTCAATTCACCCCTCCACTTT
TRBV27,.,.,11,TRBJ2-7,CASRRPYEQYF,TGTGCCAGCAGGCGTCCCTACGAGCAGTACTTC
TRBV7-2,TRBD1,few,15,TRBJ2-4,CASSRDRVDKNIQYF,TGTGCCAGCAGCCGTGACAGGGTGGACAAAAACATTCAGTACTTC
TRBV20-1,.,.,15,TRBJ2-1,CSARDLAEKGNEQFF,TGCAGTGCTAGAGATCTGGCGGAGAAAGGTAATGAGCAGTTCTTC
TRBV18,.,many,14,TRBJ2-7,CASSPTQGSYEQYF,TGTGCCAGCTCACCAACGCAGGGGTCCTACGAGCAGTACTTC
TRBV2,.,many,14,TRBJ1-2,CASSVDRRDYGYTF,TGTGCCAGCAGTGTTGACAGACGGGACTATGGCTACACCTTC
TRBV6-1,.,many,15,TRBJ1-1,CASSRGGHPNTEAFF,TGTGCCAGCAGCCGCGGGGGACACCCGAACACTGAAGCTTTCTTT
TRBV9,TRBD2,few,18,TRBJ2-7,CASSLTAGLAGEFNEQYF,TGTGCCAGCAGTCTTACGGCGGGACTAGCGGGAGAATTTAACGAGCAGTACTTC
TRBV11-3,TRBD2,.,13,TRBJ2-1,CASGLAGNNEQFF,TGTGCCTCAGGACTAGCGGGGAACAATGAGCAGTTCTTC
TRBV6-2/TRBV6-3,TRBD2,many,15,TRBJ2-3,CASRPTSIFTDTQYF,TGTGCCAGCAGGCCGACTAGCATATTCACAGATACGCAGTATTTT
TRBV10-3,TRBD1,few,14,TRBJ1-1,CAISESTHPRGAFF,TGTGCCATCAGTGAGTCGACACACCCCAGGGGGGCTTTCTTT
TRBV7-7,TRBD2,.,16,TRBJ2-5,CASSLDRAGGQETQYF,TGTGCTAGCAGCTTAGACCGTGCGGGAGGGCAAGAGACCCAGTACTTC
TRBV27,TRBD1,.,15,TRBJ1-5,CASSWDSYSNQPQHF,TGTGCCAGCAGTTGGGACAGTTATAGCAATCAGCCCCAGCATTTT
TRBV6-1,TRBD2,.,13,TRBJ2-1,CASRRLAPGEQFF,TGTGCCAGCAGGCGACTAGCACCGGGTGAGCAGTTCTTC
TRBV9,.,.,14,TRBJ1-6,CASSVVHSNSPLHF,TGTGCCAGCAGCGTAGTACATTCTAATTCACCCCTCCACTTT
TRBV5-1,.,many,16,TRBJ2-2,CASSLVVTGTAGELFF,TGCGCCAGCAGCTTGGTCGTGACAGGGACTGCCGGGGAGCTGTTTTTT
TRBV11-1,TRBD2,many,16,TRBJ2-3,CASSLGPSGRGDTQYF,TGTGCCAGCAGCTTAGGCCCTAGCGGGAGGGGAGATACGCAGTATTTT
TRBV20-1,.,many,14,TRBJ2-3,CSARPTGGADTQYF,TGCAGTGCTAGACCTACGGGGGGCGCAGATACGCAGTATTTT
TRBV9,TRBD1,.,18,TRBJ2-1,CASSADRGAFSSYNEQFF,TGTGCCAGCAGCGCGGACAGGGGGGCATTTAGCTCCTACAATGAGCAGTTCTTC
TRBV20-1,.,many,14,TRBJ1-5,CSVATAEEDQPQHF,TGCAGTGTAGCTACGGCAGAGGAGGATCAGCCCCAGCATTTT